In its sample, the clone carrying this TCR beta chain was seen many times. Its specificity is not known. This specimen comes from a study of T cell responses to AZD1222 COVID-19 vaccine. With V trimmed by 3 bases and J by 3 bases, 9 bases remained unmatched. This CDR3 region has 15 residues. Germline V CDR1 and CDR2: SGHNT, YYREEE (reference sequence). Timing groups of about 4 and about 12 weeks for second doses were pooled. Clones were sequenced by immunoSEQ multiplex PCR, and TCRdb holds only the in-frame ones, with some missing. The table includes approximately 96,000 clones, over 80% detected once. Study observations and caveats: Seropositive status at baseline applied to only five to seven AZD1222 recipients. Reportedly, nearly half the spike-specific TCRs target unmutated variant regions. Most donors were white British, females outnumbered males, and clonal diversity was possibly underestimated.

The receptor was derived from an adult who received the AZD1222 COVID-19 vaccine. The V and J genes are TRBV5-4 and TRBJ2-7, with 7 bases fitting TRBD1. Sample: peripheral blood, taken 28 days after the second AZD1222 dose. The CDR3 DNA reads as TGTGCCAGCAGCTATGCCGGGACAGCCGTCTACGAGCAGTACTTC. Translating gives CASSYAGTAVYEQYF.